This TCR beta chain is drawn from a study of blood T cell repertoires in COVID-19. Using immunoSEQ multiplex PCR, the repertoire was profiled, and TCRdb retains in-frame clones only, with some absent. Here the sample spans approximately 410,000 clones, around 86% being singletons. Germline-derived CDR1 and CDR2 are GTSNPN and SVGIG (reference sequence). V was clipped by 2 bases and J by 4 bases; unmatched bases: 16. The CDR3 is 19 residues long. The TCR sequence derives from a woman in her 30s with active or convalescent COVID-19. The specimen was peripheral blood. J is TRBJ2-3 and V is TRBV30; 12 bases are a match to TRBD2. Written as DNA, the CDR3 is TGTGCCTGGAGTTCTAGCGGGAGGGTCAAAGTTGCGGGCCCAGATACGCAGTATTTT. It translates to CAWSSSGRVKVAGPDTQYF.